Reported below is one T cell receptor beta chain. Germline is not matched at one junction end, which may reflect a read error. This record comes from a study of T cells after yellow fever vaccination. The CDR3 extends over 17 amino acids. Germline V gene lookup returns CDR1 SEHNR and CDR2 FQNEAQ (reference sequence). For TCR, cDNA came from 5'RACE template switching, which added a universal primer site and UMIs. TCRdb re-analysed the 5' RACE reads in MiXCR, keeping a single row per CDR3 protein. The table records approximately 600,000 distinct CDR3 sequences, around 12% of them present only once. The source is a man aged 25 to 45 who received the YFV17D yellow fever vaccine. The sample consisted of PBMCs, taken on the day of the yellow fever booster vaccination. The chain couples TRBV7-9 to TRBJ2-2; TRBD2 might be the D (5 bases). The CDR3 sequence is CASSLWPAAENTGEPFF. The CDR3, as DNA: TGTGCCAGCAGCTTATGGCCCGCGGCAGAAAACACCGGGGAGCCGTTTTTT.